This T cell receptor beta chain was recovered during a study of T cell repertoires in cytomegalovirus infection (dated 2019 in TCRdb). Regarding the complete study: Donor HLA type was relevant to the analysis, as public TCR beta signatures indicated carriage of CMV infection together with the matching HLA type. Here is what the overall study found, with its caveats: In both this cohort and an independent 352-donor cohort, the cumulative frequency of public TCR beta family members distinguished carriers of CMV infection plus the relevant HLA type. The ex vivo response was dominated by HLA-C-restricted CMV-specific TCR beta clonotypes, which also provided the single most frequent clonotype in two of eight donors.

This clonotype was observed at least ten times. Its antigen is not yet known. Nothing much larger sits one base from this clone, and base qualities are not available. Sequencing instrument: Illumina HiSeq 1500. Through fastp at Q25 and MiXCR, TCRdb rebuilt clones from the public reads, retaining in-frame beta chains. Each record represents a unique CDR3 protein, reported with the most common genes and DNA among its rows. The sample yields approximately 400,000 distinct CDR3 sequences; approximately 32% were counted once. The ten largest clones take up about an eighth of the sample. CDR1 and CDR2 were assigned from the germline V gene (reference sequence) as SEHNR and FQNEAQ. Between the V and J ends, shortened by 2 bases and 4 bases respectively, the junction contains 12 bases. Reading from cysteine to phenylalanine, the CDR3 counts 15 amino acids. Only CDR3 DNA is held: 45 bases, read in frame from base 1.

Recombination connected TRBV7-9 to TRBJ1-3; the D gene is possibly TRBD1, with 6 bases matching. Input material: PBMCs. The receptor was isolated from a human donor in good health (CMV status not recorded). Some clones in this sample may be carry-over from other donors' samples. The CDR3 here reads CASSLSNRVGNTIYF. The DNA reads as follows: TGTGCCAGCAGCTTATCCAACAGGGTCGGAAACACCATATATTTT.